This T cell receptor beta chain was recorded in a study of CD8 T cells in Susac syndrome (dated by TCRdb to about 2019). With respect to the entire study: The study used repertoire sequencing to test whether antigen drove CD8+ T cell activation and differentiation in Susac syndrome. Clonality of the CD8+ T cell repertoire was compared between more than 10 healthy donors, about 14 Susac syndrome patients and around 16 multiple sclerosis patients.

The investigation overall reported the following: The number of individuals in the TCR sequencing and HLA analysis was acknowledged as relatively small.

Reading from cysteine to phenylalanine, the CDR3 counts 15 amino acids. The only DNA kept is the CDR3, 45 bases in frame from the first base. CDR1 LNHDA and CDR2 SQIVND were looked up in the germline V gene (reference sequence). V gives up 7 bases and J gives up 3 bases, and the segment between their germline ends measures 19 bases. Peripheral blood CD8+ and CD4+ T cells from healthy donors, Susac syndrome patients and multiple sclerosis patients were profiled using high-throughput TCR beta sequencing. Healthy donors were age- and sex-matched controls. Bulk CD8+ and CD4+ T cells were purified by magnetic negative isolation, whereas CD8+ TEMRA cells were enriched by FACS. Blood was drawn into EDTA tubes, processed within 24 hours, and PBMCs were isolated by density gradient centrifugation. PBMCs destined for TCR sequencing were cryopreserved in liquid nitrogen and later thawed in a 37 °C water bath. The sorted or isolated CD4+, CD8+ and CD8+ TEMRA cells reached a purity of at least 90%.

Turning to this clonotype: The antigen it recognizes is unknown. No much larger clone exists at a distance of one base, and base qualities are not known.

RNA was extracted using the RNeasy kit, and about 0.45 to 1 ug of the RNA was reverse transcribed with random hexamers. The immunoSEQ multiplex PCR assay, which covers 54 Vbeta and 13 Jbeta segments, was used to amplify TCR beta CDR3 regions. Bias from PCR amplification was corrected by using a synthetic template baseline for primer optimization and for computational correction. The authors' pipeline ran thus. Only productive sequences were kept, with reads annotated to V, D and J genes according to IMGT and analyzed in immunoSEQ Analyzer. Clonality was computed as one minus Shannon entropy normalized by log2 of the number of productive unique sequences. For each patient and control, public and private clones were evaluated within the 100 most prevalent clones. Susac-specific clones were defined as absent from healthy and MS cohorts, around 980 published viral clones and other ImmuneACCESS disease sequences. TCRdb trimmed public reads at Q25 via fastp, called clones via MiXCR and kept in-frame beta chains. Duplicate CDR3 protein sequences are folded into a single record with the most common DNA and genes. The V and J calls here are based on TCRdb, not the publication. The sample contains over 100,000 distinct CDR3 sequences, about nine tenths of them found a single time. The ten largest clonotypes hold approximately 0.12% of the sample.

This TCR came from a human donor in good health. Sequencing was performed on CD8+ T cells from PBMCs. This sequence uses TRBV19 and TRBJ2-7; perhaps TRBD2 is the D gene, with 5 bases matching. The DNA reads TGTGCCAGTACCGTCGCGTTGCCCGGGATCTACGAGCAGTACTTC. The translation is CASTVALPGIYEQYF.